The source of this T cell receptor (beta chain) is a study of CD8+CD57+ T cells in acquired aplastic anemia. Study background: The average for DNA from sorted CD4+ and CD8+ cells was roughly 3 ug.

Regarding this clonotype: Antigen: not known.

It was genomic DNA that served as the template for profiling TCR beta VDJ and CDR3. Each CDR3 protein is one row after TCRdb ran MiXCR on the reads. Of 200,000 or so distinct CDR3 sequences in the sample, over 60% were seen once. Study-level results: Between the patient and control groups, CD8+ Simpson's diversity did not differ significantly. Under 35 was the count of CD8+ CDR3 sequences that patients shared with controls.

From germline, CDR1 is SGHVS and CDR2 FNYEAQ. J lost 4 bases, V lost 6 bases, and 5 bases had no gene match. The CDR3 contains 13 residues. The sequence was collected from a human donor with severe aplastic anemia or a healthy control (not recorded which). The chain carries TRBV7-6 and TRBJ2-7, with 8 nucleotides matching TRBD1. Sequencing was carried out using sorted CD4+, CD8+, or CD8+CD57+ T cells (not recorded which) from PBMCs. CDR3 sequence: CASSRQGLYEQYF. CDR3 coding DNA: TGTGCCAGCAGTCGACAGGGGTTGTACGAGCAGTACTTC.